This is a list of T cell receptor beta chains from one sample in a study of early T cells in non-severe SARS-CoV-2 infection. TCRdb re-called the 5' RACE reads with MiXCR, one entry per CDR3 protein. The data contain tens of thousands of distinct CDR3 sequences, over 4.5% of them singletons. Sequences were obtained from whole blood. All receptors come from an adult who was a healthcare worker with PCR-confirmed SARS-CoV-2 infection or an uninfected control (not recorded which). CDR3s include the opening cysteine and the closing phenylalanine or tryptophan. The D gene is left open where the match is weak. Not all rows give a size; the values are once, few, many and, for expanded clones, a class.

j_call | v_call | d_call | clone_size | cdr3_aa | cdr3_nt
TRBJ2-5 | TRBV5-1 | TRBD1 | NA | CASSFLPTGDQETQYF | TGCGCCAGCAGCTTCTTGCCGACAGGGGACCAAGAGACCCAGTACTTC
TRBJ2-1 | TRBV7-3 | NA | few | CASSSLVGEYNEQFF | TGTGCCAGCAGCTCACTAGTGGGTGAATACAATGAGCAGTTCTTC
TRBJ2-7 | TRBV4-1 | NA | few | CASSSRGGLYEQYF | TGCGCCAGCAGCTCCCGTGGAGGGCTCTACGAGCAGTACTTC
TRBJ2-7 | TRBV20-1 | TRBD2 | many | CSARPTSGVYEQYF | TGCAGTGCTAGGCCGACTAGCGGGGTCTACGAGCAGTACTTC
TRBJ2-5 | TRBV7-9 | NA | many | CASSPPLQETQYF | TGTGCCAGCAGCCCTCCGCTTCAAGAGACCCAGTACTTC
TRBJ2-1 | TRBV20-1 | NA | many | CSAGAGWDEQFF | TGCAGTGCTGGGGCAGGGTGGGATGAGCAGTTCTTC
TRBJ2-1 | TRBV24-1 | TRBD2 | few | CATSDPKTGTSGTVEQFF | TGTGCCACCAGTGATCCAAAGACCGGGACTAGCGGGACGGTTGAGCAGTTCTTC
TRBJ1-6 | TRBV7-9 | NA | NA | CASSPGKAYSPLHF | TGTGCCAGCAGCCCCGGAAAAGCATATTCACCCCTCCACTTT
TRBJ2-1 | TRBV19 | NA | NA | CASSIGLAFDEQFF | TGTGCCAGTAGTATAGGATTAGCGTTTGATGAGCAGTTCTTC
TRBJ2-7 | TRBV7-2 | NA | many | CASSPGGTSRIEQYF | TGTGCCAGCAGCCCAGGGGGGACTAGTCGTATCGAGCAGTACTTC
TRBJ2-3 | TRBV2 | TRBD1 | once | CASSLGQTNTDTQYF | TGTGCCAGCAGTTTGGGACAGACAAACACAGATACGCAGTATTTT
TRBJ2-1 | TRBV3-1 | NA | many | CASSQGRSREQFF | TGTGCCAGCAGCCAAGGCCGGAGCCGTGAGCAGTTCTTC
TRBJ2-3 | TRBV12-3/TRBV12-4 | NA | many | CASRKGHDTDTQYF | TGTGCCAGCAGGAAGGGGCATGACACAGATACGCAGTATTTT
TRBJ1-1 | TRBV5-1 | NA | many | CASSFSTGTNTEAFF | TGCGCCAGCAGCTTTTCGACAGGCACGAACACTGAAGCTTTCTTT
TRBJ1-6 | TRBV7-2 | NA | many | CASSLGPGQALHF | TGTGCCAGCAGCTTAGGTCCGGGACAAGCCCTCCACTTT
TRBJ2-6 | TRBV7-7 | TRBD1 | many | CASSSRDRVSNVLTF | TGTGCCAGCAGCTCCCGGGACAGGGTCTCCAACGTCCTGACTTTC
TRBJ2-5 | TRBV29-1 | TRBD1 | many | CSVLTGRLGTQYF | TGCAGCGTTCTGACAGGGCGACTCGGGACCCAGTACTTC